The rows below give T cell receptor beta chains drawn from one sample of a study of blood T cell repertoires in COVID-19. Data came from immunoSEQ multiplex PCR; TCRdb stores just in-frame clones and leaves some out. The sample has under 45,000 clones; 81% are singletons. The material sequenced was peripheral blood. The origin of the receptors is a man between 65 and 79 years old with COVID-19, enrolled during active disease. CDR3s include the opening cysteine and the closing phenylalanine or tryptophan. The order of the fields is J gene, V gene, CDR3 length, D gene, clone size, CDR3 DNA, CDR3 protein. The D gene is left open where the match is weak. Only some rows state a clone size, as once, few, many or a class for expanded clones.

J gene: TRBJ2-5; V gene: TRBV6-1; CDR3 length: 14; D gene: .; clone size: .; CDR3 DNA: TGTGCCAGCAGTGAGGGCTGGGCGGGGGAGACCCAGTACTTC; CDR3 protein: CASSEGWAGETQYF
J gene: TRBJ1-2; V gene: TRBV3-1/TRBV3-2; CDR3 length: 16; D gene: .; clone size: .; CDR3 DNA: TGTGCCAGCAGCCACCTTGACATTCGCCCCAACTATGGCTACACCTTC; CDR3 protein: CASSHLDIRPNYGYTF
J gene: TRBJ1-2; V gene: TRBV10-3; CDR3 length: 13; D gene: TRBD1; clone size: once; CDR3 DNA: TGTACCATCAGTGGACAGGGAGACTATGGCTACACCTTC; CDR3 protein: CTISGQGDYGYTF
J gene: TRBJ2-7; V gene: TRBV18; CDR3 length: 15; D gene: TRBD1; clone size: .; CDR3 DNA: TGTGCCAGCTCACGTAACACAGGGGACGGCTACGAGCAGTACTTC; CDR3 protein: CASSRNTGDGYEQYF
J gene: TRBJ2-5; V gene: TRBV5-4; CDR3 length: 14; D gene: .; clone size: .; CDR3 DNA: TGTGCCAGCAGCCTAAGCTTAAGGGGAGAGACCCAGTACTTC; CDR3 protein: CASSLSLRGETQYF
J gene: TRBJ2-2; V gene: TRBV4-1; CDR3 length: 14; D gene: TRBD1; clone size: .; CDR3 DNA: TGCGCCAGCAGCCAAGGACAGGGGACCGGGGAGCTGTTTTTT; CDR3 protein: CASSQGQGTGELFF
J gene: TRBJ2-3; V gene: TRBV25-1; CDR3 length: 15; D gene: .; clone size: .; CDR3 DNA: TGTGCCAGCAGTTCCTGGACAGCTAGCACAGATACGCAGTATTTT; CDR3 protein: CASSSWTASTDTQYF
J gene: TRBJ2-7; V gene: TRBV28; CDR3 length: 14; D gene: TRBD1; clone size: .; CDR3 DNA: TGTGCCAGCCGACGGACAGGGGGCAGAGTCGAGCAGTACTTC; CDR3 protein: CASRRTGGRVEQYF
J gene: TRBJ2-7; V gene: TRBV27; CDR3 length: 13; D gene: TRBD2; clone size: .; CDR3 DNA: TGTGCCAGCATGGGAGGGGCCTCCTACGAGCAGTACTTC; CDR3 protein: CASMGGASYEQYF
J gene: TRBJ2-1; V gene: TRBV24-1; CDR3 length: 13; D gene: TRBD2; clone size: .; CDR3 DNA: TGTGCCACCAGGCGGGAGGGTTCTGGAGAGCAGTTCTTC; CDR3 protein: CATRREGSGEQFF
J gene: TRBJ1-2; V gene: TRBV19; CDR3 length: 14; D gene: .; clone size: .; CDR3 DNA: TGTGCCAGTAGGACTCGGGACTCCCTCTATGGCTACACCTTC; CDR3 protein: CASRTRDSLYGYTF
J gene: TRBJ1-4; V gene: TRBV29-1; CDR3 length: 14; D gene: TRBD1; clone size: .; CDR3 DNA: TGCAGCGTCGAATCCGGGACAGCGGGTGAAAAACTGTTTTTT; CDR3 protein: CSVESGTAGEKLFF
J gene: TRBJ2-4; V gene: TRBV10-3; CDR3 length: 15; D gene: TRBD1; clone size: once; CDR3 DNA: TGTGCCATCAGTGAGGGGCGGACAGGGAAAAACATTCAGTACTTC; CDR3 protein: CAISEGRTGKNIQYF
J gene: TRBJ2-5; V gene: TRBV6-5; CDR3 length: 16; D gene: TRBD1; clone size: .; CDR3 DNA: TGTGCCAGCAGTTACTCTACCCCGGACAGGGACGAGACCCAGTACTTC; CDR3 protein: CASSYSTPDRDETQYF
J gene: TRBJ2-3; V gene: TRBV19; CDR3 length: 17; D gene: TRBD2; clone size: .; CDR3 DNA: TGTGCCAGTAGTAGCACAGGATGGGCGGGGGGCACAGATACGCAGTATTTT; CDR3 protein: CASSSTGWAGGTDTQYF
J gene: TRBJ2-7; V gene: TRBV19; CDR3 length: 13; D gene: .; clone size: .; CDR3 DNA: TGTGCCAGTAGTTTCGGGCAGGGATACGAGCAGTACTTC; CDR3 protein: CASSFGQGYEQYF
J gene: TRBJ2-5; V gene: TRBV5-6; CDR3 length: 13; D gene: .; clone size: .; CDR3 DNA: TGTGCCAGCAGCCCGGACAGACAAGAGACCCAGTACTTC; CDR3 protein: CASSPDRQETQYF
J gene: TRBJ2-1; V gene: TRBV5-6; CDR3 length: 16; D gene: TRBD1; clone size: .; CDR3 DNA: TGTGCCAGCAGCTTCCGAAACAGGGGGCGGTACAATGAGCAGTTCTTC; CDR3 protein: CASSFRNRGRYNEQFF
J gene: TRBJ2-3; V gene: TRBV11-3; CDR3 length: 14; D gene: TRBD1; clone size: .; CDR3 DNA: TGTGCCAGCAGCTCCGGACAGGGGAGGGATACGCAGTATTTT; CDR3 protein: CASSSGQGRDTQYF
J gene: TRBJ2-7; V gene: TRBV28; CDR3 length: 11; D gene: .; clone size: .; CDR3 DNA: TGTGCCAGCAGTTTCGGTGGCGAGCAGTACTTC; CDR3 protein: CASSFGGEQYF
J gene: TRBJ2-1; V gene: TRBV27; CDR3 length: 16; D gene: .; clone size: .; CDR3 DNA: TGTGCCAGCAGTTCCCTGGGTGGGAGAGTCTACAATGAGCAGTTCTTC; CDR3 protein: CASSSLGGRVYNEQFF
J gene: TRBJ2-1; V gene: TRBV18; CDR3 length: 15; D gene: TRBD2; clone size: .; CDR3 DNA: TGTGCCAGCTCACCACCGCTTAGCGGGGGGAATGAGCAGTTCTTC; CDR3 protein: CASSPPLSGGNEQFF
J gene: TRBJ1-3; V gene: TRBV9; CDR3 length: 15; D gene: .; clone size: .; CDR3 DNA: TGTGCCAGCAGCTTAGGACAGAGCTCTGGAAACACCATATATTTT; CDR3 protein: CASSLGQSSGNTIYF
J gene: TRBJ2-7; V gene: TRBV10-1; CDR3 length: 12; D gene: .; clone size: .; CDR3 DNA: TGCGCCAGCACCCTACAGGGCTACGAGCAGTACTTC; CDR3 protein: CASTLQGYEQYF
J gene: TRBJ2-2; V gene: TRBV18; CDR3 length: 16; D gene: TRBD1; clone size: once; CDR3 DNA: TGTGCCAGCTCAAAGGGACAGTTCGCGAACACCGGGGAGCTGTTTTTT; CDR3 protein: CASSKGQFANTGELFF
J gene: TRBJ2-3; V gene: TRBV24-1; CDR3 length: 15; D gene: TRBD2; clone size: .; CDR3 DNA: TGTGCCACCAGTGACACTAGCGGGAGTGGGGATACGCAGTATTTT; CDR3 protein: CATSDTSGSGDTQYF
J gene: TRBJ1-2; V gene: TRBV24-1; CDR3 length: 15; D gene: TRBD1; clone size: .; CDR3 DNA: TGTGCCACCAGTGACTCCGGACAGGGGGTCTATGGCTACACCTTC; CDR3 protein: CATSDSGQGVYGYTF
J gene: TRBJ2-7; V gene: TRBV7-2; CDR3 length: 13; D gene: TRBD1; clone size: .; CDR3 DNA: TGTGCCAGCAGCATGGGACAGGGCGGCGAGCAGTACTTC; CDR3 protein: CASSMGQGGEQYF
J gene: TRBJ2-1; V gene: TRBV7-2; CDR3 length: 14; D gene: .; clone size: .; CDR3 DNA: TGTGCCAGCAGCCTACAGGTTAACTACAATGAGCAGTTCTTC; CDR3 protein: CASSLQVNYNEQFF
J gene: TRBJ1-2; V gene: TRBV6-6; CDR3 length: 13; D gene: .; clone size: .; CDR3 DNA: TGTGCCAGCAGTGCCCCCGGGAACTATGGCTACACCTTC; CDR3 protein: CASSAPGNYGYTF
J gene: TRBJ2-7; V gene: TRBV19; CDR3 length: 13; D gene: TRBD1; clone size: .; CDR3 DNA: TGTGCCAGTAGTAGGACAGGGGTCTACGAGCAGTACTTC; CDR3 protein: CASSRTGVYEQYF
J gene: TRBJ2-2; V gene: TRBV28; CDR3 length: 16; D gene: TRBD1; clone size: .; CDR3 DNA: TGTGCCAGCAGTTCCCACCACACAGGGGGCACCGGGGAGCTGTTTTTT; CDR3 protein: CASSSHHTGGTGELFF
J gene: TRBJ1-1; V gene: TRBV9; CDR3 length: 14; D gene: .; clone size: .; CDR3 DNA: TGTGCCAGCAGCGTAGTTCCCCAGGGGACTGAAGCTTTCTTT; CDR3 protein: CASSVVPQGTEAFF
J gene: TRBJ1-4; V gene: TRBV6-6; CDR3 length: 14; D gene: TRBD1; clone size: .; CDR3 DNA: TGTGCCAGCAGTTCCACGACAGGGTCTGAAAAACTGTTTTTT; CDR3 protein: CASSSTTGSEKLFF
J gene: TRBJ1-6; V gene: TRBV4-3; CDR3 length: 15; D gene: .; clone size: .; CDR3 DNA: TGCGCCAGCAGCCAAGACGGCGGGGGTAATTCACCCCTCCACTTT; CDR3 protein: CASSQDGGGNSPLHF
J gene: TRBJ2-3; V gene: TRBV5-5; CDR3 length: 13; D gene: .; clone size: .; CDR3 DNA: TGTGCCAGCACCCTCCGGGGTAGTGATACGCAGTATTTT; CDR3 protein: CASTLRGSDTQYF
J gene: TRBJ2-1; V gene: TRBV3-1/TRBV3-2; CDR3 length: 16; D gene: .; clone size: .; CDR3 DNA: TGTGCCAGCAGCCCTACGGGACAAGACCTTTACAATGAGCAGTTCTTC; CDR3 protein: CASSPTGQDLYNEQFF
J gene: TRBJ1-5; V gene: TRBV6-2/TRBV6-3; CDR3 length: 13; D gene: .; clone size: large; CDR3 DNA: TGTGCCAGCAGTTTCTGGAGAGATCAGCCCCAGCATTTT; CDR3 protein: CASSFWRDQPQHF
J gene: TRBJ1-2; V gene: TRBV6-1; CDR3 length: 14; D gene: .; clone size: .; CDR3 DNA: TGTGCCAGCAGTGAAGCCGGCAGGAACTATGGCTACACCTTC; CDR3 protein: CASSEAGRNYGYTF
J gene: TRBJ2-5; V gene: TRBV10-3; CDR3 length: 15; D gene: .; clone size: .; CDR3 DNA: TGTGCCACCTCCCAGGGGAAGGGGCCCCAAGAGACCCAGTACTTC; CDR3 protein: CATSQGKGPQETQYF
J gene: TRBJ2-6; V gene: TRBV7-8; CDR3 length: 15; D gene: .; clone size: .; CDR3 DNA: TGTGCCAGCAGCTGGGACAATTTTGGGGCCAACGTCCTGACTTTC; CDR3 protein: CASSWDNFGANVLTF
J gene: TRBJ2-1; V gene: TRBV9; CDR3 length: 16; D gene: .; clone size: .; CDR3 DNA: TGTGCCAGCAGCGTAGACCCGGGGAGCTCCTACAATGAGCAGTTCTTC; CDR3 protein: CASSVDPGSSYNEQFF
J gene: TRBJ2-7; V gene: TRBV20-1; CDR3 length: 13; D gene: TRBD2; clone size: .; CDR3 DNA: TGCAGTGCTAGTGAGCGGGGGCCCTACGAGCAGTACTTC; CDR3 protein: CSASERGPYEQYF
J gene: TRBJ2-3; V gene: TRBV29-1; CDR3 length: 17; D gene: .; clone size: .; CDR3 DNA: TGCAGCGTTCGACTGAGTGGAGGGGGCGTCGGATCAGATACGCAGTATTTT; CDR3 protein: CSVRLSGGGVGSDTQYF
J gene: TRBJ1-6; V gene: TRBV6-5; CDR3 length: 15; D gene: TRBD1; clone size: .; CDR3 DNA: TGTGCCAGCAGGTTCGGAACAGGGGTTAATTCACCCCTCCACTTT; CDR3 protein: CASRFGTGVNSPLHF
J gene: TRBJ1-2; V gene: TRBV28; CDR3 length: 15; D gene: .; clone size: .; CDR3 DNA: TGTGCCAGCACGACCATTGGGAGGGGAACTCTGGGCTACACCTTC; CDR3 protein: CASTTIGRGTLGYTF
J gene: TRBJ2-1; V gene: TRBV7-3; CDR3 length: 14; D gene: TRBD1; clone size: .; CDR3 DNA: TGTGCCAGCAGCTTAGGGACAGGGGGGAATGAGCAGTTCTTC; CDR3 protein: CASSLGTGGNEQFF
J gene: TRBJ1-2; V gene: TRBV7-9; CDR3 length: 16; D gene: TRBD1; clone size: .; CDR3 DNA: TGTGCCAGCAGCTTAGCAGGGGGACAGGGATCTGGTGGCTACACCTTC; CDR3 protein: CASSLAGGQGSGGYTF
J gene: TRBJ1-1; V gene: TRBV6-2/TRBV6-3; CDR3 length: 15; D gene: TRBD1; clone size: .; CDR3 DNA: TGTGCCAGCAGTAACTGGGACAGTTCCTACACTGAAGCTTTCTTT; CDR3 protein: CASSNWDSSYTEAFF
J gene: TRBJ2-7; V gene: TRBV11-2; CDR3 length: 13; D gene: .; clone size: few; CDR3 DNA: TGTGCCAGCAGCCTTAACTCGGGGTACGAGCAGTACTTC; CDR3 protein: CASSLNSGYEQYF
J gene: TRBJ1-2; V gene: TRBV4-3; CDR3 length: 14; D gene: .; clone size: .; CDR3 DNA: TGCGCCAGCAGCCCAGAGGGCGCTAACTATGGCTACACCTTC; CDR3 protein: CASSPEGANYGYTF
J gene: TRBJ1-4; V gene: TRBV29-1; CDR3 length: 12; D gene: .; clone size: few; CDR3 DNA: TGCAGCGTTGCCGGGGTCCGGGAAAAACTGTTTTTT; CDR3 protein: CSVAGVREKLFF
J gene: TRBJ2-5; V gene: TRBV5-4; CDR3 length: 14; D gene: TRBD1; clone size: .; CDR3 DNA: TGTGCCAGCAGCTGGGACAGGGGACGAGAGACCCAGTACTTC; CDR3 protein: CASSWDRGRETQYF